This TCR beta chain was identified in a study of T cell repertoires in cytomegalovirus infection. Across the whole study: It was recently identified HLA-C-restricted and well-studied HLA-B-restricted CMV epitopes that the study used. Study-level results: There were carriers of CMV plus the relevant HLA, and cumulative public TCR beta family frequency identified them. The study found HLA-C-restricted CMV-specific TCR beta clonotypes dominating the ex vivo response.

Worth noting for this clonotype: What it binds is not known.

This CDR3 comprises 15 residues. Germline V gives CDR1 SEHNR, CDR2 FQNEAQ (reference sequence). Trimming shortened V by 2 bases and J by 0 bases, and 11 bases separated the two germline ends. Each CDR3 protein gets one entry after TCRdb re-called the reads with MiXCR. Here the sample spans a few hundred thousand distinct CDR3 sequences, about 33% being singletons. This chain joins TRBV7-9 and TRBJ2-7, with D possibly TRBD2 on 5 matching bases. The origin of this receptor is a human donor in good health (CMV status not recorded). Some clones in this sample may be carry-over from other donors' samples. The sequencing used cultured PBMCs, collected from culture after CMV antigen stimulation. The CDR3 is CASSLSERSSYEQYF. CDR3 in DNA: TGTGCCAGCAGCTTATCGGAGCGGAGCTCCTACGAGCAGTACTTC.